The present entry profiles one T cell receptor (beta chain) with its context. Its antigen is as yet unknown. This record belongs to a study of T cell responses to AZD1222 COVID-19 vaccine. About the study: Pooling covered second doses at about 4 or about 12 weeks.

Study-wide results and caveats: Just 5 to 7 people given AZD1222 tested seropositive at baseline. Repertoires were collected only later (after the peak T cell response had occurred).

This CDR3 has 15 residues. V was clipped by 6 bases and J by 1 base; unmatched bases: 8. Germline CDR1 and CDR2: SGHNT and YYREEE (reference sequence). TCRdb's table, derived via immunoSEQ multiplex PCR, lists solely in-frame clones and lacks some. This table has 130,000 or so clones, 90% appearing once. The sample in question was peripheral blood, obtained on day 0 of AZD1222 vaccination. The TCR was taken from an adult in good health. V is TRBV5-4 and J is TRBJ2-5; 8 bases align to TRBD1. CDR3 nucleotides: TGTGCCAGCATCGACCCCGGGACAGGCCAAGAGACCCAGTACTTC. Translating gives CASIDPGTGQETQYF.